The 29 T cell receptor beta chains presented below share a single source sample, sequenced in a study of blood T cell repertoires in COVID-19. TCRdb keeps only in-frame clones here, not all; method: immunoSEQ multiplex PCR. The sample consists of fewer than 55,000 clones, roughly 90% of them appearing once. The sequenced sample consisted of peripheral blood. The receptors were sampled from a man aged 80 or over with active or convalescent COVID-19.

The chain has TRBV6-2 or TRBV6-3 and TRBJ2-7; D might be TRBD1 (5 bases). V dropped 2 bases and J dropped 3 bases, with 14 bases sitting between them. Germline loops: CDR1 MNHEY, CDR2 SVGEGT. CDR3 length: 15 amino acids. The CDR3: CASSYVRPGRYEQYF. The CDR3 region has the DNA TGTGCCAGCAGTTACGTCAGGCCAGGGCGCTACGAGCAGTACTTC.

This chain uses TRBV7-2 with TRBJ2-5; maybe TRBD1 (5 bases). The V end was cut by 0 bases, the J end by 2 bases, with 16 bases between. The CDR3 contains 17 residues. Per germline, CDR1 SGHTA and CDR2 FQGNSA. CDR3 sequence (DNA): TGTGCCAGCAGCTTAGCGGGGCCCGAAACGGGTCAAGAGACCCAGTACTTC. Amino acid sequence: CASSLAGPETGQETQYF. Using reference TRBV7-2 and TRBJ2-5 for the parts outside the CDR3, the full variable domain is GAGVSQSPSNKVTEKGKDVELRCDPISGHTALYWYRQSLGQGLEFLIYFQGNSAPDKSGLPSDRFSAERTGGSVSTLTIQRTQQEDSAVYLCASSLAGPETGQETQYFGPGTRLLVL.

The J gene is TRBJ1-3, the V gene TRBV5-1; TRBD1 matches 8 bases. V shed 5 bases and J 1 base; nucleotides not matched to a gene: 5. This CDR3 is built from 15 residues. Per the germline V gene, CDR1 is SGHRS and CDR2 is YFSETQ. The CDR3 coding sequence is TGCGCCAGCAGTTCGACAGGGGTTTCTGGAAACACCATATATTTT. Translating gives CASSSTGVSGNTIYF.

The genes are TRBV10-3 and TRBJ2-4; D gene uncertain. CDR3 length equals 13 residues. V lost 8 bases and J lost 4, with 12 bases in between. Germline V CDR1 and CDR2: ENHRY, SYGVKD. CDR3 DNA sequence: TGTGCCATCCGAGAGTCGGCAAAAAACATTCAGTACTTC. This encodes CAIRESAKNIQYF.

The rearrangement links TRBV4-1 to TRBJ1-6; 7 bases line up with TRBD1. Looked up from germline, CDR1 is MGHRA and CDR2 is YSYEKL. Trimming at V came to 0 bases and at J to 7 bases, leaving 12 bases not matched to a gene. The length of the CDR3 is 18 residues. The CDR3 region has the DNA TGCGCCAGCAGCCAAGATCAAAAAGGGGGACAGCCCAATTCACCCCTCCACTTT. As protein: CASSQDQKGGQPNSPLHF.

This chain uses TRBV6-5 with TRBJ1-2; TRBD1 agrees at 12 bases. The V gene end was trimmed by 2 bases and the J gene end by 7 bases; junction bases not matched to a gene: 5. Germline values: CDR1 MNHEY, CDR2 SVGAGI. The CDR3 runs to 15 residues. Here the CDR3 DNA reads TGTGCCAGCAGTTACGGGACAGGGGGCGCGGGTGGCTACACCTTC. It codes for CASSYGTGGAGGYTF.

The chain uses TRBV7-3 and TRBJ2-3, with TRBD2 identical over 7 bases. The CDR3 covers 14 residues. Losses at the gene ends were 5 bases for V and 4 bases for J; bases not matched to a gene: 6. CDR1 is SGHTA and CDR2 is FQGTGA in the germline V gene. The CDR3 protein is CASSLGTISDTQYF. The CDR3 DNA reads TGTGCCAGCAGCCTCGGGACTATTTCAGATACGCAGTATTTT.

CDR3 in DNA: TGTGCCAGCAGCTTGAGGGAGGGTACAAACTATGGCTACACCTTC. It translates to CASSLREGTNYGYTF. The V call is TRBV7-9, the J call TRBJ1-2; D is undetermined. The V end was cut by 3 bases, the J end by 2 bases, with 13 bases between. Germline V CDR1 and CDR2: SEHNR, FQNEAQ (reference sequence). This CDR3 spans 15 amino acids.

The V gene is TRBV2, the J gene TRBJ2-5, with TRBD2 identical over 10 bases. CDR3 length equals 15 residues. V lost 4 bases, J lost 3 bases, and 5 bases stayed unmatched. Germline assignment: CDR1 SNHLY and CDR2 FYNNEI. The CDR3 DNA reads TGTGCCAGCAGTGGAGTAGCGGGGGGCGAAGAGACCCAGTACTTC. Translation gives CASSGVAGGEETQYF.

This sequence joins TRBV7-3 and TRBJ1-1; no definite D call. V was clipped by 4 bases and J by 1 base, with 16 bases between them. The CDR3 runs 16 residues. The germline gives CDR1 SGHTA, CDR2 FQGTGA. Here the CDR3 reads CASSWKGREGNTEAFF. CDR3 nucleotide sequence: TGTGCCAGCAGCTGGAAAGGGAGGGAGGGGAACACTGAAGCTTTCTTT.

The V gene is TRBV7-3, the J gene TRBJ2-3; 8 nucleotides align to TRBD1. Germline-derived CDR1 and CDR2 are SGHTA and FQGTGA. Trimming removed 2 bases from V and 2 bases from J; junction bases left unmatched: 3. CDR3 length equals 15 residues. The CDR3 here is CASSLGTGNTDTQYF. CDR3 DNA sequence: TGTGCCAGCAGCTTAGGGACAGGAAACACAGATACGCAGTATTTT.

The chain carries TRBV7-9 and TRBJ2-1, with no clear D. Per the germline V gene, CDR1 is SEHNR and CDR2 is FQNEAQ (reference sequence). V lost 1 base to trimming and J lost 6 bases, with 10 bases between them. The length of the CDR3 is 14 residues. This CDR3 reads CASSLDGALNEQFF. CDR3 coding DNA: TGTGCCAGCAGCTTAGACGGAGCCCTCAATGAGCAGTTCTTC.

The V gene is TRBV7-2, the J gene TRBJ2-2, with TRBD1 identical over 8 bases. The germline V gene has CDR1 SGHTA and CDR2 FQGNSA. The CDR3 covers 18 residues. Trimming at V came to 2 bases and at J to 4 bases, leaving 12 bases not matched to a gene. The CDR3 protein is CASSLPWDRPQGTGELFF. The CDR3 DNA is TGTGCCAGCAGCTTACCCTGGGACAGGCCACAGGGCACCGGGGAGCTGTTTTTT.

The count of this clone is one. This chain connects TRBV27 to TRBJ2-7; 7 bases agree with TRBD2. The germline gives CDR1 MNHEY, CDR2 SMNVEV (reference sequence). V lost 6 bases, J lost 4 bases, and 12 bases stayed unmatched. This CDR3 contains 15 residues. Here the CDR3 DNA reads TGTGCCAGCAGCCCCTCGGGAGCGGGAAAGTACGAGCAGTACTTC. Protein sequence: CASSPSGAGKYEQYF.

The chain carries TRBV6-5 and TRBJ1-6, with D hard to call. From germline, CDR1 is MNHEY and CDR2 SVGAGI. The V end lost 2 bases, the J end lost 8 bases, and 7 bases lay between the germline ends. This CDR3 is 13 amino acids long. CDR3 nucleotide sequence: TGTGCCAGCAGTTACCTACGAGATTCACCCCTCCACTTT. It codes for CASSYLRDSPLHF.

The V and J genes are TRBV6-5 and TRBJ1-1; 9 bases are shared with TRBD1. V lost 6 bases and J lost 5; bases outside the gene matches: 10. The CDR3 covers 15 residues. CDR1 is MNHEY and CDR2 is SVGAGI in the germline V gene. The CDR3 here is CASRDPQGAWTEAFF. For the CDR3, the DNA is TGTGCCAGCAGGGATCCACAGGGGGCTTGGACTGAAGCTTTCTTT.

The CDR3 bases are TGCGCCAGCAGCCAAGCAGGGACAGGGGGTGGAAAACTGTTTTTT. This gives the protein CASSQAGTGGGKLFF. This chain links TRBV4-1 with TRBJ1-4; 11 bases map to TRBD1. CDR1 is MGHRA and CDR2 is YSYEKL in the germline V gene. CDR3 size: 15 residues. J gave up 10 bases and V 1 base, and 5 bases lay outside the gene matches.

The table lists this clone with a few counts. Here the CDR3 DNA reads TGTGCCAGCAGGGCGACATCTTACGAGCAGTACTTC. Protein sequence: CASRATSYEQYF. This chain connects TRBV6-5 to TRBJ2-7; D not certain. CDR3 length: 12 residues. From germline, CDR1 is MNHEY and CDR2 SVGAGI. Trimming took 6 bases from V and 4 from J, leaving 10 bases between them.

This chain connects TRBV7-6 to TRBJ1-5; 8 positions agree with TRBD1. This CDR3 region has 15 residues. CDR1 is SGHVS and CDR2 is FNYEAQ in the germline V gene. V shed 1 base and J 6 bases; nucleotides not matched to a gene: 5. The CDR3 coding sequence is TGTGCCAGCAGCTTAGAGGACAGGGAGTTTCAGCCCCAGCATTTT. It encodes CASSLEDREFQPQHF.

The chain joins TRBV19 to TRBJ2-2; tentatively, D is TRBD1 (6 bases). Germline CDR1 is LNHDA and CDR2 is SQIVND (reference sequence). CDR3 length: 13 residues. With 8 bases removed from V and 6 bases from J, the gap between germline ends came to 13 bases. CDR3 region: CASALQGSGELFF. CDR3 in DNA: TGTGCCAGTGCACTACAGGGTTCCGGGGAGCTGTTTTTT.

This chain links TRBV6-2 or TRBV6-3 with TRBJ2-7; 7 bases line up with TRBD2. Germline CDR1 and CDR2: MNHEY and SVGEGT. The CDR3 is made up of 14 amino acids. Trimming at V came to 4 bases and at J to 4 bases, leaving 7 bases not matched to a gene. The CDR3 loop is CASSSGGPGYEQYF. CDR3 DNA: TGTGCCAGCAGTTCGGGGGGACCCGGTTACGAGCAGTACTTC.

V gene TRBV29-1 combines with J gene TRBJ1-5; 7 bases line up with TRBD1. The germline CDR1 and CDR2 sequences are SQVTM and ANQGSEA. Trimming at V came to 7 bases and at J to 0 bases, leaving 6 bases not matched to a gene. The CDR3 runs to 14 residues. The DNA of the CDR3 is TGCAGCGCCTGGACAGGATCTAGCAATCAGCCCCAGCATTTT. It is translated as CSAWTGSSNQPQHF.

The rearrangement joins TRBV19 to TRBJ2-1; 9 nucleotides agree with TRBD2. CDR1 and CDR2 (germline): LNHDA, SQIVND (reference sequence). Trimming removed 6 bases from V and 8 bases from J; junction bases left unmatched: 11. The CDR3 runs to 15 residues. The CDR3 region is CASSPIRAGGHEQFF. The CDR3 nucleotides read TGTGCCAGTAGCCCCATTCGGGCGGGAGGGCATGAGCAGTTCTTC.

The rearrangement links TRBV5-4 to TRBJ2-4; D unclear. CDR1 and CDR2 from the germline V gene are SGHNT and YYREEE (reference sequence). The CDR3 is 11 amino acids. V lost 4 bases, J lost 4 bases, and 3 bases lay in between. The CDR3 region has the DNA TGTGCCAGCAGCCTTAAAAACATTCAGTACTTC. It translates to CASSLKNIQYF.

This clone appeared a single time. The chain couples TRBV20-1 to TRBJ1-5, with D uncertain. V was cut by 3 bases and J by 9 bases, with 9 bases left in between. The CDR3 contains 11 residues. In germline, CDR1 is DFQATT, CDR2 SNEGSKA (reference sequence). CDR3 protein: CSARRLGPQHF. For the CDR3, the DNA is TGCAGTGCTAGGCGGCTAGGGCCCCAGCATTTT.

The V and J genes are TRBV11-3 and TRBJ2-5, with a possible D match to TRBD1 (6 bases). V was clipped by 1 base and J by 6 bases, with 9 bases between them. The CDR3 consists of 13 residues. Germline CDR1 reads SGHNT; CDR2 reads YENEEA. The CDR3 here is CASSLGGTKTQYF. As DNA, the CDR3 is TGTGCCAGCAGCTTAGGTGGGACAAAGACCCAGTACTTC.

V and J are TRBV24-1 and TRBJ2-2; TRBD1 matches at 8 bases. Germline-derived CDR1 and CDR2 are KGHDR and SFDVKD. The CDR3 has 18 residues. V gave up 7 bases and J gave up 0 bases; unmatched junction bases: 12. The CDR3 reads CATSGPGTGYANTGELFF. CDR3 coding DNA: TGTGCCACCAGCGGTCCCGGGACAGGTTACGCGAACACCGGGGAGCTGTTTTTT.

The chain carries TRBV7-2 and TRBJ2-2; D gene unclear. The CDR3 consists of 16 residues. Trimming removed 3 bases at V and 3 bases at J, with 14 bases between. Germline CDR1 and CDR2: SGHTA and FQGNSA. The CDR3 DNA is TGTGCCAGCAGCTTGGGTGCTGGCCGGGACACCGGGGAGCTGTTTTTT. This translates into CASSLGAGRDTGELFF.

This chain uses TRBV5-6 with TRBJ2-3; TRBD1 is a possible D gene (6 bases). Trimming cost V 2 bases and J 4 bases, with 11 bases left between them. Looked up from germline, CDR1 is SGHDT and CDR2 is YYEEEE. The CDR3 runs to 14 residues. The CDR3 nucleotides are TGTGCCAGCAGCTTTTCCGAGGGGGCAGATACGCAGTATTTT. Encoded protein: CASSFSEGADTQYF.